The next 22 T cell receptor beta chains were all read from a single sample in a study of T-cell reconstitution after alpha-beta-depleted transplantation in children. Using unique molecular identifiers, the investigators prepared the TCRbeta library. TCRdb fed the PCR reads into MiXCR, producing one record per CDR3 protein. The data show hundreds of thousands of distinct CDR3 sequences, 15% to 20% seen once. Sequenced material: PBMCs, mostly from graft donor cells, taken 360 days after TCRalphabeta/CD19-depleted stem cell transplant. The receptors shown here come from a male patient between 5 and 17 years old who had a stem cell transplant for acute lymphoblastic leukemia, so the T cells may come from the graft donor.

This clonotype turned up a few times. The chain links TRBV10-3 to TRBJ2-7; 8 positions match TRBD1. Trimming cost V 5 bases and J 2 bases; bases outside gene matches: 5. There are 14 residues in the CDR3. CDR1 and CDR2 (germline): ENHRY, SYGVKD. The CDR3 loop is CAISSAGGPYEQYF. For the CDR3, the DNA is TGTGCCATCAGTTCGGCAGGGGGCCCCTACGAGCAGTACTTC.

The V and J genes are TRBV13 and TRBJ1-2; 8 bases map to TRBD1. Germline V gene data show CDR1 as PRHDT and CDR2 as FYEKMQ (reference sequence). Unmatched junction bases numbered 3, after V lost 1 base and J lost 8 bases. The CDR3 has 13 residues. In DNA form, the CDR3 reads TGTGCCAGCAGCTTAGTACAGGGGGAGGGCTACACCTTC. Translated: CASSLVQGEGYTF.

This chain connects TRBV18 to TRBJ2-1; unclear D gene. Germline V gives CDR1 KGHSH, CDR2 LQKENI. Trimming took off 5 bases at V and 0 bases at J, with 14 bases between the two ends. The CDR3 extends over 16 amino acids. The CDR3 reads CASSGLVGSSYNEQFF. Here the CDR3 DNA reads TGTGCCAGCTCAGGCCTAGTAGGAAGCTCCTACAATGAGCAGTTCTTC.

This clonotype was detected a few times. The chain joins TRBV12-3 or TRBV12-4 to TRBJ2-7; TRBD1 is a possible D gene (5 bases). Trimming removed 5 bases from V and 9 bases from J, with 20 bases in between. CDR3 size: 14 residues. The CDR3 loop reads CASSPSGPGIPQYF. CDR3 sequence (DNA): TGTGCCAGCAGTCCGTCAGGGCCTGGGATTCCGCAGTACTTC.

This clonotype turned up a few times. The rearrangement uses TRBV7-3 and TRBJ2-3, with D possibly called TRBD1 or TRBD2 (5 bases each). Trimming pared 2 bases from V and 3 bases from J, leaving 9 bases between. Germline V gene lookup returns CDR1 SGHTA and CDR2 FQGTGA. This CDR3 contains 14 residues. The CDR3 here is CASSLEGTTDTQYF. CDR3 sequence (DNA): TGTGCCAGCAGCTTAGAGGGGACGACAGATACGCAGTATTTT.

This sequence joins TRBV2 and TRBJ1-5; no clear D. V was clipped by 4 bases and J by 2 bases, with 12 bases between them. Per germline, CDR1 SNHLY and CDR2 FYNNEI. CDR3 size: 15 residues. This chain's CDR3 is CASSVEGLGNQPQHF. In DNA, the CDR3 is TGTGCCAGCAGTGTGGAGGGATTGGGCAATCAGCCCCAGCATTTT.

The chain recombines TRBV19 with TRBJ1-2; a possible D gene is TRBD1 (6 bases). V was shortened by 5 bases and J by 6 bases, with 16 bases between the two germline ends. This CDR3 has 14 residues. The germline V gene has CDR1 LNHDA and CDR2 SQIVND (reference sequence). CDR3 loop: CASSGSGAWDGYTF. The DNA for the CDR3 is TGTGCCAGTAGTGGATCGGGGGCATGGGATGGCTACACCTTC.

The V gene is TRBV7-9, the J gene TRBJ2-4; 11 nucleotides line up with TRBD2. The CDR3 has 16 residues. Germline V gene sequence: CDR1 SEHNR, CDR2 FQNEAQ (reference sequence). Trimming took 8 bases from V and 0 from J; bases not matched to a gene: 6. The CDR3 region has the DNA TGTGCCAGCGCGGGACTAGCGGAAATAGCCAAAAACATTCAGTACTTC. This encodes CASAGLAEIAKNIQYF.

This clonotype was found a few times. The chain recombines TRBV10-3 with TRBJ2-3; D uncertain. Germline CDR1 and CDR2: ENHRY and SYGVKD. The V end lost 2 bases, the J end lost 6 bases, and 15 bases lay between the germline ends. This CDR3 contains 15 residues. The CDR3 region is CAISEPQFRRDTQYF. In nucleotides, the CDR3 is TGTGCCATCAGTGAGCCACAGTTTCGCAGGGATACGCAGTATTTT.

The gene calls are TRBV7-9 and TRBJ1-1; 7 nucleotides align to TRBD1. Germline V gene sequence: CDR1 SEHNR, CDR2 FQNEAQ (reference sequence). V lost 1 base and J lost 10; bases outside the gene matches: 9. CDR3 length: 14 amino acids. CDR3 loop: CASSLEGAIRGAFF. The DNA of the CDR3 is TGTGCCAGCAGCTTAGAGGGGGCGATCAGGGGAGCTTTCTTT. Supplemented by reference TRBV7-9 and TRBJ1-1, the full variable domain reads DTGVSQNPRHKITKRGQNVTFRCDPISEHNRLYWYRQTLGQGPEFLTYFQNEAQLEKSRLLSDRFSAERPKGSFSTLEIQRTEQGDSAMYLCASSLEGAIRGAFFGQGTRLTVV.

This clonotype was observed at least ten times. The chain uses TRBV6-1 and TRBJ2-1, with 10 bases matching TRBD2. V trimming: 5 bases; J trimming: 3 bases; junction bases outside the gene matches: 7. The CDR3 runs 16 residues. The germline CDR1 and CDR2 sequences are MNHNS and SASEGT. CDR3 region: CASSKPSGSIYNEQFF. CDR3 nucleotides: TGTGCCAGCAGTAAGCCTAGCGGGAGTATCTACAATGAGCAGTTCTTC.

The table lists this clonotype with a few counts. The V and J genes are TRBV10-2 and TRBJ1-1, with D tentatively TRBD1 (6 bases). There are 13 residues in the CDR3. With 7 bases removed from V and 0 bases from J, the gap between germline ends came to 9 bases. The germline CDR1 and CDR2 sequences are WSHSY and SAAADI. In DNA, the CDR3 is TGCGCCAGCACCGGGACAATGAACACTGAAGCTTTCTTT. It is translated as CASTGTMNTEAFF.

This clonotype was detected many times. The chain combines TRBV12-3 or TRBV12-4 with TRBJ1-3; the D is unclear. V shed 3 bases and J shed 4 bases, with 13 bases lying between them. The CDR3 length is 15 residues. The CDR3 DNA is TGTGCCAGCAGTTTCTATGGGAGAGCCGGAAACACCATATATTTT. This sequence encodes CASSFYGRAGNTIYF.

This clonotype appeared many times. The V call is TRBV4-2, the J call TRBJ1-3, with D hard to call. Deletions cut 4 bases from V and 7 bases from J, with 11 bases between. This CDR3 comprises 13 residues. Germline CDR1 is LGHNA and CDR2 is YNFKEQ. This CDR3 is CASSPPSANTIYF. The CDR3, as DNA: TGTGCCAGCAGCCCGCCGTCAGCGAACACCATATATTTT.

This clonotype was seen more than once but under ten times. The rearrangement joins TRBV20-1 to TRBJ1-2, with D maybe TRBD1 (5 bases). The CDR3 sequence is 15 residues long. The ends were cut back, 5 bases at V and 1 base at J, with 17 bases in the middle. Germline V gives CDR1 DFQATT, CDR2 SNEGSKA (reference sequence). CDR3 loop: CSARFRDGLNYGYTF. DNA of the CDR3: TGCAGTGCTCGCTTCCGGGACGGGCTTAACTATGGCTACACCTTC.

The CDR3 DNA reads as TGCAGCGTAGGACTAGCGGGAACAGATACGCAGTATTTT. Its translation is CSVGLAGTDTQYF. This rearrangement joins TRBV20-1 to TRBJ2-3, with 12 positions matching TRBD2. Germline loops: CDR1 DFQATT, CDR2 SNEGSKA (reference sequence). CDR3 size: 13 residues.

This clonotype was counted ten times or more. The V gene is TRBV6-2 or TRBV6-3, the J gene TRBJ2-3; possibly TRBD2 for D (5 bases). The CDR3 runs to 15 residues. Per germline, CDR1 MNHEY and CDR2 SVGEGT. V dropped 3 bases and J dropped 0 bases, with 10 bases sitting between them. The CDR3 is CASSYQRTSTDTQYF. In DNA, the CDR3 is TGTGCCAGCAGTTATCAGCGGACTAGCACAGATACGCAGTATTTT.

The rearrangement joins TRBV5-6 to TRBJ2-5; D is unresolved. This CDR3 region has 15 residues. Germline lookup yields CDR1 SGHDT and CDR2 YYEEEE. The ends were cut back, 0 bases at V and 4 bases at J, with 13 bases in the middle. The CDR3 coding sequence is TGTGCCAGCAGCTTGGGGCGCAGGCTCGGAGAGACCCAGTACTTC. This sequence encodes CASSLGRRLGETQYF.

This clonotype was observed a handful of times. This sequence joins TRBV5-1 and TRBJ2-2; TRBD2 matches 11 bases. From germline, CDR1 is SGHRS and CDR2 YFSETQ. V trimming: 0 bases; J trimming: 1 base; junction bases outside the gene matches: 5. CDR3 length: 18 amino acids. CDR3 protein: CASSLGLAGLGNTGELFF. CDR3 DNA: TGCGCCAGCAGCTTGGGACTAGCGGGATTAGGGAACACCGGGGAGCTGTTTTTT.

A few counts support this clonotype. This chain joins TRBV7-6 and TRBJ2-7, with TRBD2 identical over 11 bases. Germline-derived CDR1 and CDR2 are SGHVS and FNYEAQ. V lost 4 bases, J lost 0 bases, and 11 bases stayed unmatched. This CDR3 spans 18 amino acids. The DNA of the CDR3 is TGTGCCAGCAGCTCCCAGGGAGATAGCGGGAGGGCCTCCTACGAGCAGTACTTC. This translates into CASSSQGDSGRASYEQYF.

This clonotype was recorded many times. This chain joins TRBV7-8 and TRBJ1-2; D is possibly TRBD1 (6 bases). V was clipped by 3 bases and J by 4 bases, with 15 bases between them. Germline V gene sequence: CDR1 SGHVS, CDR2 FQNEAQ. The CDR3 length is 15 residues. The CDR3 bases are TGTGCCAGCAGCTTTGGGGGGCCTTTGGGCTATGGCTACACCTTC. Amino acids: CASSFGGPLGYGYTF.

This clonotype was counted only a few times. This rearrangement joins TRBV4-1 to TRBJ2-5; TRBD1 matches at 10 bases. V lost 4 bases to trimming and J lost 4 bases; unmatched junction nucleotides: 9. Germline V gene lookup returns CDR1 MGHRA and CDR2 YSYEKL. The CDR3 is 16 amino acids. Here the CDR3 reads CASSLSLRTGGETQYF. CDR3 coding DNA: TGCGCCAGCAGCCTCAGCCTTAGGACAGGGGGAGAGACCCAGTACTTC.